These T cell receptor beta chains were read from a single sample in a study of PD-1 blockade in classical Hodgkin lymphoma. Libraries were prepared by immunoSEQ multiplex PCR; TCRdb keeps only in-frame clonotypes and omits some of them. Of some 4,300 clones listed, less than 75% are singletons. Specimen: peripheral blood mononuclear cells (PBMCs), collected before the second cycle of nivolumab. These receptors all come from a human donor with classical Hodgkin lymphoma. Each CDR3 is given with its conserved first and last residue. The D gene is left open where the match is weak. Clone size is stated in some rows and not others, as once, few, many or a class when expanded.

>.|few|TRBV5-1|TRBJ1-5|13
CASSLDPAQPQHF
TGCGCCAGCAGCTTGGACCCGGCGCAGCCCCAGCATTTT
>.|few|TRBV4-2|TRBJ1-5|15
CASSQEAGRDQPQHF
TGTGCCAGCAGCCAGGAGGCGGGCAGGGATCAGCCCCAGCATTTT
>TRBD1|.|TRBV30|TRBJ2-1|13
CAWFGQGANEQFF
TGTGCCTGGTTCGGACAGGGGGCGAATGAGCAGTTCTTC
>TRBD1|.|TRBV7-9|TRBJ2-7|14
CASSADRGSYEQYF
TGTGCCAGCAGCGCCGACAGGGGCTCCTACGAGCAGTACTTC
>TRBD2|.|TRBV29-1|TRBJ2-1|13
CSVRGLAGGVQFF
TGCAGCGTTCGGGGGCTAGCGGGAGGAGTCCAGTTCTTC
>.|.|TRBV4-3|TRBJ2-3|16
CASSQVRLRGTDTQYF
TGCGCCAGCAGCCAAGTAAGACTAAGGGGCACAGATACGCAGTATTTT
>.|.|TRBV5-6|TRBJ2-3|15
CASSFGQTSTDTQYF
TGTGCCAGCAGCTTTGGACAAACGAGCACAGATACGCAGTATTTT
>.|few|TRBV19|TRBJ1-5|13
CASTGAGTRPQHF
TGTGCCAGTACAGGGGCAGGGACCCGGCCCCAGCATTTT
>.|.|TRBV28|TRBJ1-2|9
CASGYGYTF
TGTGCCAGCGGCTATGGCTACACCTTC
>.|.|TRBV7-8|TRBJ2-3|16
CASSLAGVTNTDTQYF
TGTGCCAGCAGCTTAGCGGGAGTCACCAACACAGATACGCAGTATTTT
>.|.|TRBV7-2|TRBJ1-3|15
CASSAGRGYGNTIYF
TGTGCCAGCAGCGCGGGAAGGGGGTACGGAAACACCATATATTTT
>.|.|TRBV5-8|TRBJ1-2|15
CASRLGTSGTYGYTF
TGTGCCAGCAGGCTTGGGACTTCCGGGACCTATGGCTACACCTTC
>.|.|TRBV7-2|TRBJ2-1|14
CASRKSRAANEQFF
TGTGCCAGCAGGAAATCTAGGGCAGCCAATGAGCAGTTCTTC
>.|large|TRBV5-4|TRBJ2-7|14
CASSLAGIVGEQYF
TGTGCCAGCAGCTTGGCGGGTATTGTAGGCGAGCAGTACTTC
>.|.|TRBV9|TRBJ2-7|15
CASSVGHLSSYEQYF
TGTGCCAGCAGCGTAGGGCACCTGAGCTCCTACGAGCAGTACTTC
>TRBD2|.|TRBV28|TRBJ2-1|16
CASSLYGLAGGDEQFF
TGTGCCAGCAGTTTATATGGACTAGCGGGAGGCGATGAGCAGTTCTTC
>TRBD2|.|TRBV5-6|TRBJ2-1|15
CASSLGLAGEFEQFF
TGTGCCAGCAGCTTGGGGCTAGCGGGAGAATTTGAGCAGTTCTTC
>TRBD2|once|TRBV5-6|TRBJ2-7|17
CASSHPLTSGVPYEQYF
TGTGCCAGCAGTCACCCGCTGACTAGCGGAGTGCCCTACGAGCAGTACTTC
>.|once|TRBV7-2|TRBJ2-2|13
CASSLGRTGELFF
TGTGCCAGCAGCTTAGGGCGGACCGGGGAGCTGTTTTTT
>TRBD1|.|TRBV7-9|TRBJ2-3|14
CASKTDRATDTQYF
TGTGCCAGCAAGACAGACAGGGCCACAGATACGCAGTATTTT
>TRBD2|.|TRBV27|TRBJ2-1|14
CASGGDGTYNEQFF
TGTGCCAGCGGGGGGGACGGTACCTACAATGAGCAGTTCTTC
>TRBD1|.|TRBV7-6|TRBJ1-4|15
CASSGGTGGIEKLFF
TGTGCCAGCAGCGGCGGGACAGGGGGTATTGAAAAACTGTTTTTT
>TRBD1|.|TRBV7-9|TRBJ2-3|16
CASSLKPGQGTDTQYF
TGTGCCAGCAGCCTAAAGCCGGGACAGGGGACAGATACGCAGTATTTT
>.|.|TRBV9|TRBJ1-5|15
CASSVEGRLNQPQHF
TGTGCCAGCAGCGTAGAGGGGCGGCTCAATCAGCCCCAGCATTTT
>TRBD2|.|TRBV19|TRBJ2-5|15
CASSIGGGGQETQYF
TGTGCCAGTAGTATTGGGGGCGGGGGGCAAGAGACCCAGTACTTC
>TRBD1|.|TRBV6-1|TRBJ1-2|14
CASSADRGEYGYTF
TGTGCCAGCAGTGCCGACAGGGGGGAGTATGGCTACACCTTC
>.|.|TRBV7-2|TRBJ1-1|13
CASSLSPMGRAFF
TGTGCCAGCAGCTTATCCCCGATGGGGAGAGCTTTCTTT
>TRBD1|.|TRBV6-1|TRBJ2-1|15
CASRWTGSSYNEQFF
TGTGCCAGCAGGTGGACAGGGAGCTCCTACAATGAGCAGTTCTTC
>.|once|TRBV7-2|TRBJ2-4|12
CASSSLRDRQYF
TGTGCCAGCAGCTCGCTCCGGGACCGCCAGTACTTC